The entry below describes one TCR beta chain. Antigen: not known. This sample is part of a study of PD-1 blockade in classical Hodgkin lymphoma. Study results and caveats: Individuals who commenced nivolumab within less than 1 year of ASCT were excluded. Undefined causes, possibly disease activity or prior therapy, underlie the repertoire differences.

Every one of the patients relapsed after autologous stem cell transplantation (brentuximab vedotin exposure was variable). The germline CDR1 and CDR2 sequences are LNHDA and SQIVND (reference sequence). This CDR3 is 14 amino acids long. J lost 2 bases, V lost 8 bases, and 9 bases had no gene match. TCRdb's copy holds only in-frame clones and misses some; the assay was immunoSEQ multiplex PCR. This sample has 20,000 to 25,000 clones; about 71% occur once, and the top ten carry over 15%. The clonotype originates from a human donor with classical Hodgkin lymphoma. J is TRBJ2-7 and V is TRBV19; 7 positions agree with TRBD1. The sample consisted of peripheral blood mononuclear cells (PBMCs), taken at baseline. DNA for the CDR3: TGTGCCAGTGGAACCGGGACAGCTACCTACGAGCAGTACTTC. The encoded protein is CASGTGTATYEQYF.